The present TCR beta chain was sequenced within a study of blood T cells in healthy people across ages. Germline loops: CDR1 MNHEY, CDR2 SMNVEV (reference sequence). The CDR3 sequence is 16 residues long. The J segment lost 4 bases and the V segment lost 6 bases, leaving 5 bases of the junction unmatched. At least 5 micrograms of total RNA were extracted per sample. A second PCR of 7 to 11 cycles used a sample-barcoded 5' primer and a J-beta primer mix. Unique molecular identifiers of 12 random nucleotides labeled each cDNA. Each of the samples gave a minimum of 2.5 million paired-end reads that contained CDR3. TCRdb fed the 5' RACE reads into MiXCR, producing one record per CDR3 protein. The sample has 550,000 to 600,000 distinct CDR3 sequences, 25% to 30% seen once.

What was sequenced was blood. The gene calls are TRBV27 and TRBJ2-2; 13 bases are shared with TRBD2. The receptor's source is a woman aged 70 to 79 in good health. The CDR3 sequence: CASRPRLAGGTGELFF. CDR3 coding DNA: TGTGCCAGCAGACCTAGACTAGCGGGGGGCACCGGGGAGCTGTTTTTT.